This T cell receptor beta chain comes out of a study of T cell responses to AZD1222 COVID-19 vaccine. This CDR3 contains 16 residues. Germline assignment: CDR1 SGHNT and CDR2 YYREEE (reference sequence). V was shortened by 5 bases and J by 5 bases, with 22 bases between the two germline ends. Using immunoSEQ multiplex PCR, the repertoire was profiled, and TCRdb retains in-frame clones only, with some absent. This sample has under 150,000 clones, with more than 75% found just once. The input for sequencing was peripheral blood, taken on day 0 of MenACWY control vaccination. The TCR comes from an adult in good health. V is TRBV5-4 and J is TRBJ2-5, with D perhaps assigned TRBD1 or TRBD2 (5 bases each). In nucleotides, the CDR3 is TGTGCCAGCAGGCCGAGTCCGGGACCCCTAGAGGAGACCCAGTACTTC. Its protein is CASRPSPGPLEETQYF. Full variable domain (outside the CDR3, taken from reference TRBV5-4 and TRBJ2-5): ETGVTQSPTHLIKTRGQQVTLRCSSQSGHNTVSWYQQALGQGPQFIFQYYREEENGRGNFPPRFSGLQFPNYSSELNVNALELDDSALYLCASRPSPGPLEETQYFGPGTRLLVL.